The present TCR beta chain was sequenced within a study of T cells in women clearing cervical HPV infection. Study results and caveats: TRBV6-7 abundance was lower in cases than controls (0.11% versus 0.16%).

From germline, CDR1 is SGHNT and CDR2 YYREEE (reference sequence). V was trimmed by 0 bases and J by 1 base, leaving 7 bases between them. The CDR3 is 14 residues long. Profiling relied on immunoSEQ multiplex PCR, and the TCRdb table lists in-frame clones only, not all of them. The sample holds roughly 13,000 clones. Concerning this clone: Its cognate antigen is unknown. The CDR3 end lies 3 residues beyond the end of the read and is filled in from the germline J gene. At the DNA level, this CDR3 is encoded by other sequences in the same sample as well.

The receptor was derived from a woman between 18 and 75 years old with a cervical HPV16 infection that either progressed to CIN3+ or cleared (not recorded which). The chain combines TRBV5-4 with TRBJ2-5; the D gene is possibly TRBD1 (5 bases). The sample was blood buffy coat. CDR3 amino acids: CASSLEQGQETQYF. The sequenced CDR3 bases are TGTGCCAGCAGCTTGGAGCAGGGCCAAGAGACC.